This T cell receptor beta chain was captured in a study of shared clonotypes between healthy human individuals. The repertoire was sequenced with immunoSEQ multiplex PCR; TCRdb's copy has only in-frame clones and lacks some. The sample carries almost 750,000 clones, 72% recorded once. Germline CDR1 reads MGHDK; CDR2 reads SYGVNS. The junction had 10 bases not matched to a gene; V was cut back by 4 bases and J by 7 bases. The length of the CDR3 is 15 residues. This clone was observed a single time. Sequences were obtained from memory CD4+ T cells sorted from blood. Subset given: CD45RA-negative fraction. The rearrangement links TRBV25-1 to TRBJ2-7; 10 bases fit TRBD2. This TCR came from a woman aged 30 to 39 in good health. The CDR3 sequence is CASSAGRLAGEEQYF. The CDR3 region has the DNA TGTGCCAGCAGTGCCGGCCGACTAGCGGGCGAAGAGCAGTACTTC.